This T cell receptor (beta chain) was identified during a study of blood T cell repertoires in COVID-19. Study summary: T cells, B-cell-depleted T cells, or PBMCs supplied cDNA or gDNA.

The protocol was immunoSEQ multiplex PCR, while the TCRdb copy is restricted to in-frame clones and leaves out a portion. Of roughly 180,000 clones listed, around 95% are singletons. This sequence originates from a young man with COVID-19, enrolled during active disease. The sequencing sample was made of peripheral blood.

CDR3 sequence: CATTGTGHNQPQHF. The CDR3 bases are TGTGCCACCACCGGGACAGGGCACAATCAGCCCCAGCATTTT. This chain joins TRBV24-1 and TRBJ1-5; 9 bases are shared with TRBD1. J was trimmed by 3 bases and V by 8 bases; bases with no gene match: 4. Germline CDR1 reads KGHDR; CDR2 reads SFDVKD. The length of the CDR3 is 14 residues.